This T cell receptor beta chain was identified during a study of long-term antiretroviral therapy in people with HIV (dated by TCRdb to between 2021 and 2024). Study-wide context: Collection of the earliest samples took place about a decade ahead of the 2015 WHO recommendation for immediate ART, at a time when ART was typically delayed until CD4 counts fell. No cross-contamination during QIAcube processing was seen in test extractions of a monoclonal T-cell line run alongside 25 to 35 polyclonal samples. A retrospective serial study tested whether ART initiation and durable HIV suppression were associated with changes in peripheral blood TRB repertoire composition and diversity. Among the roughly 30 participants with HIV, eleven to twelve were female. A total of approximately 200 cryopreserved PBMC samples came from approximately 30 adults with confirmed HIV infection and were collected serially over a mean of roughly six years (range 1-12). What the study reported, not specific to this receptor: Since PBMC availability was limited, sequencing covered only the TCR beta chain, with no alpha chain pairing. No data were available on ART adherence, viral resistance or therapy changes, limiting inferences about post-ART repertoire changes. Because pre-ART samples had limited cell numbers, unsorted PBMC were profiled rather than sorted CD4+ and CD8+ T cells. Starting ART was linked to a significant rise in TRB diversity, yet even after long-term ART the diversity remained significantly lower than in transplant donor controls. Compared with controls, HIV repertoires had narrower CDR3 length ranges, and the network structure pointed to an antigen-experienced repertoire that shifted only slightly toward naive after ART. The samples span the years 2004 to 2017, and the ART regimens used may be less effective than current regimens. Expanded TRB clones identified before ART initiation dominated the repertoire at all time points, although this dominance fluctuated and declined in many PLHIV after ART.

Inclusion was restricted to participants for whom at least one PBMC sample before ART initiation and at least two post-ART samples were available. All participants with HIV were treated in the United States of America. Before DNA extraction, cryopreserved samples of about 0.9-11 million PBMC were thawed and washed. At the time of the earliest PBMC sample, participants with HIV were aged between about 20 and 55 years. PBMC samples were contributed by each participant from 1-4 timepoints before ART initiation and 2-8 timepoints after ART initiation, with a median of 7 samples. Serial HIV viral load, CD4+ T-cell count, ART history and demographic data were obtained for every participant. A Qiagen kit on a QIAcube was used to extract genomic DNA from unsorted PBMC, with samples processed in batches of 12. Concerning this clone itself: The antigen it binds to is not known. No qualities accompany the bases; no much larger clone lies one base away.

Counted from cysteine to phenylalanine, this CDR3 has 15 amino acids. Solely the CDR3 DNA is kept, with 45 bases framed from the first base. CDR1 and CDR2 were assigned from the germline V gene (reference sequence) as LNHDA and SQIVND. A distance of 7 bases separates the germline ends of V and J, which lose 1 base and 0 bases respectively. The immunoSEQ hsTCRB v3.0 assay was used at survey level resolution to sequence the TRB variable region. TRB sequencing targeted a depth of about 40,000-50,000 T-cell genomes per sample. An Illumina MiSeq with a v3 150-cycle kit was used to sequence the pooled TRB libraries. Per the source publication's procedure: Repertoire analysis ran in R within a reproducible Nextflow workflow covering QC, data transformation and analysis. LymphoSeq2, an R package for exploring AIRR-Seq data, was used to implement the custom analyses. After excluding several samples that yielded fewer than 5000 total TRB sequences, some 190 HIV repertoires remained for analysis. Among the approximately 180 HIV repertoires that were kept, 59 were collected before ART initiation and 120 to 140 were collected after ART initiation. Each repertoire was downsampled to 5000 TRB nucleotide sequences, and summary statistics were averaged across 100 downsampling iterations. The analysis kept only TRB sequences whose CDR3 regions were at least seven amino acids long. Diversity was assessed using a clonality score derived from Shannon entropy and using the Gini coefficient. Repertoire networks linked the top 5000 CDR3 amino acid sequences whenever two sequences differed by an edit distance of one. For TRB CDR3 amino acid sequences, antigen specificity groups and MHC restriction were predicted with GLIPH2. To flag known CMV, EBV, HIV or tissue antigen associations, CDR3 amino acid sequences were matched against VDJdb and McPAS-TCR. Pre-ART, post-ART and control groups were compared with Wilcoxon signed-rank tests and Holm-Bonferroni correction. The table comes from immuneACCESS by way of TCRdb, which keeps in-frame sequences with V and J called. Part of the clones is missing from these tables; in studies checked, under half for an unresolved V gene and the rest for unknown reasons. Clonal size and the V and J genes are those of that table, whereas D and trimming came from the DNA. The sample includes 25,000 to 30,000 clones, with about 86% observed a single time. 4.5% to 6% of the sample belongs to the ten largest clones.

The chain is made from TRBV19 and TRBJ1-5, with a tentative D gene TRBD1 over 5 matching bases. This specimen was unsorted PBMCs, taken 0.8 years after starting antiretroviral therapy. The source is a woman aged 25 to 39 with HIV. CDR3 loop: CASSIGRASNQPQHF. The DNA reads as follows: TGTGCCAGTAGTATAGGCAGGGCTAGCAATCAGCCCCAGCATTTT.